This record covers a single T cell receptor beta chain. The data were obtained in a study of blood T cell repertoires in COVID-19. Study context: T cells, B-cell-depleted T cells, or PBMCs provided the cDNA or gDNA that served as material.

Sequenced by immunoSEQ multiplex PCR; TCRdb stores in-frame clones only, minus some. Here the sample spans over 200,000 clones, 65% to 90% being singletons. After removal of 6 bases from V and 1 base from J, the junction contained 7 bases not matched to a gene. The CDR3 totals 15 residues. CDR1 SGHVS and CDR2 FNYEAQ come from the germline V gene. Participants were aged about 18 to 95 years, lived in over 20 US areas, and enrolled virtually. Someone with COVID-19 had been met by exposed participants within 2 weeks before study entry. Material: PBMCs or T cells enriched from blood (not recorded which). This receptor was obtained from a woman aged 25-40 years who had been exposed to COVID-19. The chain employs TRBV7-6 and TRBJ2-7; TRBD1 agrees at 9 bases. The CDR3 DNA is TGTGCCAGCAGGATGGGACAGGGCTTGTCCTACGAGCAGTACTTC. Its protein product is CASRMGQGLSYEQYF.